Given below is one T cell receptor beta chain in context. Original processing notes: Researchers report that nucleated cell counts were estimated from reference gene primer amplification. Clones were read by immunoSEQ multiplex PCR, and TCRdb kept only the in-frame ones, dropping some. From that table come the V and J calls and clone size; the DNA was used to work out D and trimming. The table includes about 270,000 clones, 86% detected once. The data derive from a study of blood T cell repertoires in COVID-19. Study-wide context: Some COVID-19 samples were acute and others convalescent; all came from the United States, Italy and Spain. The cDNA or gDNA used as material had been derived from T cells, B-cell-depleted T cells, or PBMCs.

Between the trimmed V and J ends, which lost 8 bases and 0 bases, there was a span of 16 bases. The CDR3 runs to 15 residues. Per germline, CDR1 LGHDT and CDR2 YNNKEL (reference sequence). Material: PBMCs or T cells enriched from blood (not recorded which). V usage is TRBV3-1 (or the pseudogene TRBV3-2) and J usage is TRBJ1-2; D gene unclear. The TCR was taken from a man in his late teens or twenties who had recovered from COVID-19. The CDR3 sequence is CASRRTENPNYGYTF. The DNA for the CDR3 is TGTGCCAGCCGACGAACAGAGAATCCTAACTATGGCTACACCTTC.